A single sample is the source of the 23 T cell receptor beta chains below, sequenced in a study of cytomegalovirus exposure and HLA in healthy donors. Primers for the PCR totalled 60 Vbeta and 13 Jbeta. This table comes from immunoSEQ multiplex PCR, and its TCRdb copy is limited to in-frame clones, with some not included. The sample consists of over 150,000 clones, more than 60% of them appearing once. The source material was PBMCs. These receptors all stem from a man in his forties in good health and CMV-seronegative.

This chain uses TRBV29-1 with TRBJ2-5, with a possible D match to TRBD2 (7 bases). Germline V gene lookup returns CDR1 SQVTM and CDR2 ANQGSEA. V was cut by 3 bases and J by 3 bases, with 20 bases left in between. The CDR3 extends over 16 amino acids. The CDR3 spells CSVDDGWGGGKETQYF. CDR3 coding DNA: TGCAGCGTTGACGATGGCTGGGGAGGGGGTAAAGAGACCCAGTACTTC.

The chain carries TRBV7-3 and TRBJ1-6, with D unclear. Germline values: CDR1 SGHTA, CDR2 FQGTGA. V lost 5 bases and J 0 bases, leaving 11 bases between the germline ends. This CDR3 comprises 16 residues. This CDR3 reads CASSRTDRSYNSPLHF. CDR3 sequence (DNA): TGTGCCAGCAGCAGGACTGACCGCTCCTATAATTCACCCCTCCACTTT.

This chain uses TRBV27 with TRBJ1-5; 9 nucleotides align to TRBD1. The CDR3 consists of 13 residues. Germline CDR1 reads MNHEY; CDR2 reads SMNVEV (reference sequence). Germline trimming cut 6 bases from V and 13 bases from J; bases unmatched to any gene: 10. The CDR3 sequence: CASSRDRDGHQHF. Here the CDR3 DNA reads TGTGCCAGCAGCCGGGACAGGGACGGGCATCAGCATTTT.

The count of this clone is one. The chain joins TRBV5-6 to TRBJ1-6, with TRBD1 matching over 9 bases. Losses at the gene ends were 4 bases for V and 9 bases for J; bases not matched to a gene: 8. Germline V gene sequence: CDR1 SGHDT, CDR2 YYEEEE. This CDR3 has 15 residues. Here the CDR3 reads CASSPRRDRVSPLHF. The CDR3 DNA follows: TGTGCCAGCAGCCCGAGGAGGGACAGGGTTTCACCCCTCCACTTT.

A note on this clone: A junction end diverges from the germline sequence, so it may reflect a read error. CDR3 amino acids: CASGATSTQETPYF. The CDR3 DNA sequence: TGTGCCAGCGGGGCGACTTCAACCCAAGAGACCCCGTACTTC. J is TRBJ2-5 and V is TRBV7-2; D is perhaps TRBD1 (5 bases). There are 14 residues in the CDR3. Germline CDR1 and CDR2: SGHTA and FQGNSA.

The V gene is TRBV5-1, the J gene TRBJ1-3, with 7 bases matching TRBD1. This CDR3 is built from 17 residues. Germline V gives CDR1 SGHRS, CDR2 YFSETQ. J lost 6 bases, V lost 0 bases, and 12 bases had no gene match. The CDR3 sequence: CASSLAAGGTPENTIYF. CDR3 DNA: TGCGCCAGCAGCTTGGCGGCAGGGGGAACTCCTGAAAACACCATATATTTT.

The chain couples TRBV29-1 to TRBJ2-7; maybe TRBD1 (5 bases). Trimming removed 4 bases from V and 1 base from J, with 11 bases in between. Germline assignment: CDR1 SQVTM and CDR2 ANQGSEA. The CDR3 is made up of 13 amino acids. The CDR3 sequence: CSVATGFSYEQYF. CDR3 bases: TGCAGCGTTGCCACAGGTTTTTCCTACGAGCAGTACTTC.

This clone was picked up a small number of times. V and J are TRBV6-4 and TRBJ2-5; TRBD1 agrees at 10 bases. The CDR3 has 17 residues. V trimming: 7 bases; J trimming: 9 bases; junction bases outside the gene matches: 20. Germline V CDR1 and CDR2: MRHNA, SNTAGT. The CDR3 nucleotides are TGTGCCAGCAACGACGTAAGGGACAGGGGAACCCCCGGGGCCCAGTACTTC. Encoded protein: CASNDVRDRGTPGAQYF.

The V call is TRBV2, the J call TRBJ1-5, with D perhaps matching TRBD1 (6 bases). Germline CDR1 and CDR2: SNHLY and FYNNEI. V was shortened by 4 bases and J by 9 bases, with 16 bases between the two germline ends. This CDR3 is 14 amino acids long. CDR3 amino acids: CASSGWDKPAPQHF. CDR3 bases: TGTGCCAGCAGTGGGTGGGACAAACCCGCGCCCCAGCATTTT.

This chain uses TRBV19 with TRBJ1-2; D might be TRBD1 (5 bases). With 3 bases removed from V and 9 bases from J, the gap between germline ends came to 20 bases. Germline V gives CDR1 LNHDA, CDR2 SQIVND (reference sequence). This CDR3 spans 15 amino acids. In DNA form, the CDR3 reads TGTGCCAGTAGTATTAGTGGGGCAGCATCCTTAAGCTACACCTTC. The encoded protein is CASSISGAASLSYTF.

This sequence joins TRBV5-6 and TRBJ1-1; TRBD1 matches 7 bases. CDR3 length: 13 residues. Germline V gives CDR1 SGHDT, CDR2 YYEEEE. V was clipped by 0 bases and J by 11 bases; unmatched bases: 7. The CDR3 is CASSLDPRQGAFF. The CDR3 DNA sequence: TGTGCCAGCAGCTTGGATCCCCGACAGGGTGCTTTCTTT.

The chain employs TRBV7-3 and TRBJ1-1; 9 bases match TRBD1. Germline lookup yields CDR1 SGHTA and CDR2 FQGTGA. The CDR3 has 14 residues. The J segment lost 3 bases and the V segment lost 5 bases, leaving 4 bases of the junction unmatched. The CDR3 loop reads CASSLYRGHTEAFF. The CDR3 DNA follows: TGTGCCAGCAGCCTCTACAGGGGGCACACTGAAGCTTTCTTT. Filled out from reference TRBV7-3 and TRBJ1-1, the complete variable domain reads GAGVSQTPSNKVTEKGKYVELRCDPISGHTALYWYRQSLGQGPEFLIYFQGTGAADDSGLPNDRFFAVRPEGSVSTLKIQRTERGDSAVYLCASSLYRGHTEAFFGQGTRLTVV.

This clone was seen just once. The V call is TRBV5-3, the J call TRBJ2-4; D is unclear. TRBV5-3 is recorded as an ORF, its role being uncertain. V lost 4 bases to trimming and J lost 0 bases, with 8 bases between them. The CDR3 has 14 amino acids. The chain's CDR3 is CARSGHLAKNIQYF. The CDR3 nucleotides read TGTGCCAGAAGCGGGCACCTAGCCAAAAACATTCAGTACTTC.

This clone occurred a few times. V gene TRBV19 combines with J gene TRBJ1-2; 8 bases match TRBD1. Germline V gene data show CDR1 as LNHDA and CDR2 as SQIVND (reference sequence). The CDR3 is 14 amino acids. V was clipped by 3 bases and J by 2 bases; unmatched bases: 2. In DNA form, the CDR3 reads TGTGCCAGTAGTATGCAGGGGGCAAACTATGGCTACACCTTC. Amino acid sequence: CASSMQGANYGYTF.

This clone showed up just once. The V call is TRBV7-3, the J call TRBJ2-2; 13 nucleotides line up with TRBD2. Germline-derived CDR1 and CDR2 are SGHTA and FQGTGA. V dropped 3 bases and J dropped 7; count of bases not matched to a gene: 8. The CDR3 sequence is 17 residues long. This chain's CDR3 is CASSLDGLAGVRGELFF. DNA of the CDR3: TGTGCCAGCAGCTTGGACGGACTAGCGGGGGTACGCGGGGAGCTGTTTTTT.

This clone was seen once. The V and J genes are TRBV6-5 and TRBJ1-2; the D gene is possibly TRBD1 (5 bases). Germline V gene lookup returns CDR1 MNHEY and CDR2 SVGAGI. Trimming took 6 bases from V and 1 from J, leaving 12 bases between them. The CDR3 runs 14 residues. The CDR3 loop reads CASRAGDGNYGYTF. The CDR3 DNA is TGTGCCAGCAGAGCGGGGGATGGTAACTATGGCTACACCTTC.

This chain connects TRBV9 to TRBJ2-7, with TRBD1 matching over 8 bases. Trimming cost V 3 bases and J 4 bases; bases outside gene matches: 9. Germline assignment: CDR1 SGDLS and CDR2 YYNGEE. The CDR3 is made up of 15 amino acids. The CDR3 is CASSATGTGGYEQYF. The CDR3 DNA sequence: TGTGCCAGCAGCGCCACCGGGACAGGTGGATACGAGCAGTACTTC.

The V and J genes are TRBV19 and TRBJ1-2, with D unresolved. Trimming pared 4 bases from V and 4 bases from J, leaving 13 bases between. The CDR3 runs 14 residues. Germline V lookup: CDR1 LNHDA, CDR2 SQIVND (reference sequence). The CDR3 nucleotides are TGTGCCAGTAGTACCCCGGAAGGGAGCTATGGCTACACCTTC. Amino acid sequence: CASSTPEGSYGYTF.

The chain joins TRBV7-9 to TRBJ1-2; D is ambiguous. From germline, CDR1 is SEHNR and CDR2 FQNEAQ (reference sequence). With 1 base removed from V and 8 bases from J, the gap between germline ends came to 14 bases. The CDR3 length is 14 residues. Here the CDR3 reads CASSLEGTGVGYTF. The CDR3 DNA reads as TGTGCCAGCAGCTTAGAAGGCACCGGAGTGGGCTACACCTTC.

J is TRBJ1-2 and V is TRBV10-3; perhaps TRBD1 as D (5 bases). This CDR3 has 14 amino acids. V was pared by 0 bases and J by 7 bases, with 12 bases between. CDR1 and CDR2 (germline): ENHRY, SYGVKD. CDR3 coding DNA: TGTGCCATCAGTGAGTCGACACAGGCCGGTGGCTACACCTTC. Translation: CAISESTQAGGYTF.

V and J are TRBV9 and TRBJ1-6, with D hard to call. Germline V CDR1 and CDR2: SGDLS, YYNGEE. Trimming stripped 4 bases from V and 5 bases from J, with 13 bases between. There are 15 residues in the CDR3. CDR3 DNA: TGTGCCAGCAGCCCCTTGGGCGTCGATAATTCACCCCTCCACTTT. This sequence encodes CASSPLGVDNSPLHF.

The chain recombines TRBV5-1 with TRBJ2-2, with 12 bases lining up with TRBD2. Germline assignment: CDR1 SGHRS and CDR2 YFSETQ. Germline trimming cut 3 bases from V and 3 bases from J; bases unmatched to any gene: 3. The CDR3 is 16 amino acids. CDR3 nucleotides: TGCGCCAGCAGCTCTAGCGGGGGGGGAGACACCGGGGAGCTGTTTTTT. Translating it yields CASSSSGGGDTGELFF.

This chain joins TRBV7-3 and TRBJ1-1; 9 bases fit TRBD1. The germline V gene encodes CDR1 SGHTA and CDR2 FQGTGA. The V gene end was trimmed by 6 bases and the J gene end by 4 bases; junction bases not matched to a gene: 9. The CDR3 runs to 15 residues. The CDR3 sequence is CASSPTGGSGTEAFF. As DNA, the CDR3 is TGTGCCAGCAGTCCTACAGGGGGCTCGGGCACTGAAGCTTTCTTT.